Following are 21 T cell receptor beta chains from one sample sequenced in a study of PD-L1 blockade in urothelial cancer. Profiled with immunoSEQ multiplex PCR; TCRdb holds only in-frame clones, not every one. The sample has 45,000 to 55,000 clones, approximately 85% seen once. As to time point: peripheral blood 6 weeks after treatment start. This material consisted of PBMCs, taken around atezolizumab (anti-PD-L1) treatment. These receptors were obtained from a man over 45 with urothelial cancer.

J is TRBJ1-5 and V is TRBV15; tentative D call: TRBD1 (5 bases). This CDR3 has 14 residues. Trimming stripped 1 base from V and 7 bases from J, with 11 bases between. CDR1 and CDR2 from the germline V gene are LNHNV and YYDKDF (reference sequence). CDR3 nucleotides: TGTGCCACCAGCAGAGCTAGGGGCGTCCAGCCCCAGCATTTT. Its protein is CATSRARGVQPQHF.

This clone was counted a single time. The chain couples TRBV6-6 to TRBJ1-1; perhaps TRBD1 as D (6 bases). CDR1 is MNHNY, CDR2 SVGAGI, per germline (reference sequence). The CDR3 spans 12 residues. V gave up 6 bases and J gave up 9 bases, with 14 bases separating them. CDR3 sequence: CASRLTGPKAFF. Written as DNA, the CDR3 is TGTGCCAGCAGACTAACAGGGCCTAAAGCTTTCTTT.

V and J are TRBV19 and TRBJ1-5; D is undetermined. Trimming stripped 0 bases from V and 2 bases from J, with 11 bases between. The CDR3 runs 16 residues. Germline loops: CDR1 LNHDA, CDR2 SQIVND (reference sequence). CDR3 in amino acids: CASSIEVGRGNQPQHF. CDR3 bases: TGTGCCAGTAGTATAGAGGTGGGTCGGGGCAATCAGCCCCAGCATTTT.

The CDR3 DNA follows: TGTGCCAGCGGGAGACTAGCGCAATCCTACAATGAGCAGTTCTTC. Amino acids: CASGRLAQSYNEQFF. V and J are TRBV27 and TRBJ2-1, with 8 bases aligning to TRBD2. Germline values: CDR1 MNHEY, CDR2 SMNVEV (reference sequence). The trim removed 8 bases at V and 1 base at J, leaving 7 bases unmatched. The CDR3 contains 15 residues.

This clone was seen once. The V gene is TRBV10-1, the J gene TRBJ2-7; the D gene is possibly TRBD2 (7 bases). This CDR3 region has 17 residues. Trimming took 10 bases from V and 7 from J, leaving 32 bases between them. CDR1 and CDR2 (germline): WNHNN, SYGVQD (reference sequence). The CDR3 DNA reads TGCGCCACCCTTGGGGGGGGGCAGCCTACAGCCTACGCAGAGCAGTACTTC. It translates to CATLGGGQPTAYAEQYF.

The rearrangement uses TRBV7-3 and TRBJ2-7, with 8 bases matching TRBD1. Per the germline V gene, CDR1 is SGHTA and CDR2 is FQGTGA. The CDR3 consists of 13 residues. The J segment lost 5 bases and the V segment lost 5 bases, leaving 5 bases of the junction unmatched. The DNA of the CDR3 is TGTGCCAGCAGCCCCCAGGGGGCTGACGAGCAGTACTTC. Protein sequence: CASSPQGADEQYF. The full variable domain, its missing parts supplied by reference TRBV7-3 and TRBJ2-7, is GAGVSQTPSNKVTEKGKYVELRCDPISGHTALYWYRQSLGQGPEFLIYFQGTGAADDSGLPNDRFFAVRPEGSVSTLKIQRTERGDSAVYLCASSPQGADEQYFGPGTRLTVT.

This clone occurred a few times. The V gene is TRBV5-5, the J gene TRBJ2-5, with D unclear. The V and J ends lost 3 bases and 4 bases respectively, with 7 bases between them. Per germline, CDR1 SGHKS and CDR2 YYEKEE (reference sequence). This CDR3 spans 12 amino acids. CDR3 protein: CASSWAAETQYF. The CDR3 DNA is TGTGCCAGCAGCTGGGCCGCAGAGACCCAGTACTTC.

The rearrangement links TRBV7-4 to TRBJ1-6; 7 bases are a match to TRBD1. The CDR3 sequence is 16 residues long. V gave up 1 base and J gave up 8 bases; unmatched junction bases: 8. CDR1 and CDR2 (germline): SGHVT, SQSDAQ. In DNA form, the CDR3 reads TGTGCCAGCAGCTTAGATATAGGGGGCAAGGATTCACCCCTCCACTTT. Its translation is CASSLDIGGKDSPLHF. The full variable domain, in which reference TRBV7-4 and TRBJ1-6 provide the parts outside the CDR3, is GAGVSQSPRYKVAKRGRDVALRCDSISGHVTLYWYRQTLGQGSEVLTYSQSDAQRDKSGRPSGRFSAERPERSVSTLKIQRTEQGDSAVYLCASSLDIGGKDSPLHFGNGTRLTVT.

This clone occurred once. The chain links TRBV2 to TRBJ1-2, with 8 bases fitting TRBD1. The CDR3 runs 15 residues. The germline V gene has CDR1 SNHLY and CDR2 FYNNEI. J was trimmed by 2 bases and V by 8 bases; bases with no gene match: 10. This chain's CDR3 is CASARTGPMNYGYTF. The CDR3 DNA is TGTGCCAGCGCACGGACAGGGCCGATGAACTATGGCTACACCTTC.

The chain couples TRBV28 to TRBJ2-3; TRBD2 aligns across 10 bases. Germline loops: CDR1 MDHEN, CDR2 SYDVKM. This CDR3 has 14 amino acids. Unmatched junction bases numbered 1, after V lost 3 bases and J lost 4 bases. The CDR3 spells CASSFSGRADTQYF. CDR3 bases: TGTGCCAGCAGTTTCAGCGGGAGGGCAGATACGCAGTATTTT.

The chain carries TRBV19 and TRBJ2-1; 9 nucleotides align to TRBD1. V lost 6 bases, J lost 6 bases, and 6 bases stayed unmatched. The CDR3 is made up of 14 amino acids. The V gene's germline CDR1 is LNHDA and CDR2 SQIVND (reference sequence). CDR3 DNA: TGTGCCAGTAGACAGGGACAGGGTTTCAATGAGCAGTTCTTC. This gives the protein CASRQGQGFNEQFF.

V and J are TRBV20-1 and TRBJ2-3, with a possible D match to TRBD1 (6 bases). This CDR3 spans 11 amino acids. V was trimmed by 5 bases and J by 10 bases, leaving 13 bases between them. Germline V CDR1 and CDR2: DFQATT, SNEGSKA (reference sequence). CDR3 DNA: TGCAGTGCTGAACAGGGTTTGGCGCAGTATTTT. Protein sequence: CSAEQGLAQYF.

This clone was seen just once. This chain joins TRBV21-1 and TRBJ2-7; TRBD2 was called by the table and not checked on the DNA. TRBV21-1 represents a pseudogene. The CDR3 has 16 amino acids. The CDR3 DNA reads TGTGCCAGCAGCACCCAGGGACTAGCGGACGCCTACGAGCAGTACTTC. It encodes CASSTQGLADAYEQYF.

This CDR3 is CASSIPGREGYYGYTF. CDR3 DNA: TGTGCCAGCAGCATCCCCGGCCGAGAGGGTTACTATGGCTACACCTTC. The V gene is TRBV5-4, the J gene TRBJ1-2; D remains unclear. Trimming cost V 4 bases and J 3 bases, with 19 bases left between them. Germline V gives CDR1 SGHNT, CDR2 YYREEE (reference sequence). CDR3 size: 16 residues.

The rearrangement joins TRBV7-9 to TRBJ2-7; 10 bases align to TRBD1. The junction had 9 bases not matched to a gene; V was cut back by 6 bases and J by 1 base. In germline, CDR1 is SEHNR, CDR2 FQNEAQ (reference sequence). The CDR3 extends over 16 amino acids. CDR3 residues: CASRSEPGQGSYEQYF. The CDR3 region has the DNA TGTGCCAGCAGATCGGAACCGGGACAGGGGTCCTACGAGCAGTACTTC. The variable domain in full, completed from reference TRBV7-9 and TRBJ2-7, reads DTGVSQNPRHKITKRGQNVTFRCDPISEHNRLYWYRQTLGQGPEFLTYFQNEAQLEKSRLLSDRFSAERPKGSFSTLEIQRTEQGDSAMYLCASRSEPGQGSYEQYFGPGTRLTVT.

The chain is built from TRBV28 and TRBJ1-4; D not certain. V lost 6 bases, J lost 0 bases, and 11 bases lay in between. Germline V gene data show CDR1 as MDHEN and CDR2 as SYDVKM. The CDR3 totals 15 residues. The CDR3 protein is CASRTTATTNEKLFF. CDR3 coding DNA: TGTGCCAGCAGAACCACAGCAACAACTAATGAAAAACTGTTTTTT.

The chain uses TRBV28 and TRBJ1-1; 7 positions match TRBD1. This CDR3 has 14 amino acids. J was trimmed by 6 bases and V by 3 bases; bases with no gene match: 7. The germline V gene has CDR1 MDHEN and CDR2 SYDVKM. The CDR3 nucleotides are TGTGCCAGCAGTTTTTCCGACAGGGCTGCTGAAGCTTTCTTT. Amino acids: CASSFSDRAAEAFF.

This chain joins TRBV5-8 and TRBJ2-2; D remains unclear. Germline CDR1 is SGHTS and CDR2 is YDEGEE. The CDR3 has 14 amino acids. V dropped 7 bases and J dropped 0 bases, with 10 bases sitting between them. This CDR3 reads CASLRRANTGELFF. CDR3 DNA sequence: TGTGCCAGCCTCCGGAGAGCGAACACCGGGGAGCTGTTTTTT.

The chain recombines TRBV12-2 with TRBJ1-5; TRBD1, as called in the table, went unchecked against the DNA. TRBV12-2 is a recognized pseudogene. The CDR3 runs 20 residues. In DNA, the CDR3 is TGTGCAAGTCGCTTAGGAACTCCGGGACAGGGGATGGGGAGGGATCAGCCCCAGCATTTT. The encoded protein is CASRLGTPGQGMGRDQPQHF.

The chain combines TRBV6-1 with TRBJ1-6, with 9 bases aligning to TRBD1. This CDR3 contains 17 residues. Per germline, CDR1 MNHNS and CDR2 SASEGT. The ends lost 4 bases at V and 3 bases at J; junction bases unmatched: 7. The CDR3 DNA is TGTGCCAGCAGTGGGATGGGACAGGGAGTCTATAATTCACCCCTCCACTTT. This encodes CASSGMGQGVYNSPLHF.

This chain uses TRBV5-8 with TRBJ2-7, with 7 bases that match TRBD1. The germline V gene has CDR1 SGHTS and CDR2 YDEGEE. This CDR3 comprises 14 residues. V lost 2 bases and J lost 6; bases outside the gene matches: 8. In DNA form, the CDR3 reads TGTGCCAGCAGCTTACAGGGGCCGGGTGGCGAGCAGTACTTC. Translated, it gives CASSLQGPGGEQYF.